This T cell receptor beta chain emerged from a study of blood T cell repertoires in COVID-19. On the study more broadly: T cells, B-cell-depleted T cells, or PBMCs supplied cDNA or gDNA.

As originally analysed: How many nucleated cells were present was estimated from reference gene primer amplification. The assay was immunoSEQ multiplex PCR, and TCRdb's table has in-frame clones only and misses some. That table is the source of V, J and clone size, and D and trimming were worked out from the DNA. The data hold about 200,000 clones, with about 93% observed a single time. The CDR3 has 16 residues. After removal of 2 bases from V and 3 bases from J, the junction contained 5 bases not matched to a gene. Looked up from germline, CDR1 is SGHNT and CDR2 is YYREEE (reference sequence). The rearrangement links TRBV5-4 to TRBJ2-3; TRBD1 matches 11 bases. The receptor's source is a man between 60 and 75 years old with COVID-19, enrolled during active disease. Material: peripheral blood. The CDR3 loop reads CASSFWTGGRTDTQYF. In DNA, the CDR3 is TGTGCCAGCAGCTTCTGGACAGGGGGCCGTACAGATACGCAGTATTTT.